The TCR beta chain under discussion was sequenced for a study of T-cell reconstitution after alpha-beta-depleted transplantation in children. Study-level results: Fresh T-cell production supplied most of the T-cell counts and diversity seen one year after transplant. Expanded graft clones, several hundred of them, were reportedly the source of alpha-beta T cells about two months after transplant. After transplant, high TCRbeta diversity at day 60 in some patients arose from surviving recipient T cells and thymic progenitors.

A TCRbeta library incorporating unique molecular identifiers was prepared. TCRdb reprocessed the PCR reads with MiXCR, giving one entry per CDR3 protein. Of approximately 110,000 distinct CDR3 sequences listed, more than 20% were seen once; the top ten hold roughly a tenth. This CDR3 is built from 15 residues. Trimming removed 3 bases from V and 2 bases from J, with 13 bases in between. About this clonotype itself: Its antigen is unidentified.

The chain combines TRBV12-3 or TRBV12-4 with TRBJ2-5, with D uncertain. The source material was PBMCs, mostly from graft donor cells, sampled 180 days after TCRalphabeta/CD19-depleted stem cell transplant. This receptor was obtained from a male patient aged 2 to 10 who had a stem cell transplant for chronic granulomatous disease, so the T cells may come from the graft donor. CDR3 amino acids: CASSLAVKIQETQYF. The CDR3 DNA is TGTGCCAGCAGTTTGGCCGTTAAAATACAAGAGACCCAGTACTTC.